The present entry profiles one TCR beta chain with its context. Its antigen is unidentified. Every single patient, without exception, relapsed after autologous stem cell transplantation, and brentuximab vedotin exposure varied. Classification of best responses gave complete response, partial response or progressive disease. This record belongs to a study of PD-1 blockade in classical Hodgkin lymphoma. Study findings and constraints: When set against healthy donors, newly diagnosed patients were reported to show lower baseline TCR diversity. Complete responders showed a baseline diversity that resembled the diversity of newly diagnosed patients. Individuals who commenced nivolumab within less than 1 year of ASCT were excluded.

Using immunoSEQ multiplex PCR, the repertoire was profiled, and TCRdb retains in-frame clones only, with some absent. This table has about 93,000 clones, roughly 76% appearing once. Germline lookup yields CDR1 SGDLS and CDR2 YYNGEE. The CDR3 sequence is 18 residues long. After removal of 0 bases from V and 0 bases from J, the junction contained 9 bases not matched to a gene. The rearrangement joins TRBV9 to TRBJ1-3, with 7 bases fitting TRBD1. The receptor was derived from a human donor with classical Hodgkin lymphoma. The specimen was peripheral blood mononuclear cells (PBMCs), collected before the second cycle of nivolumab. CDR3 bases: TGTGCCAGCAGCGTAGGCCAGAAGGACAGGAGCTCTGGAAACACCATATATTTT. It translates to CASSVGQKDRSSGNTIYF. The full variable domain, its missing parts supplied by reference TRBV9 and TRBJ1-3, is DSGVTQTPKHLITATGQRVTLRCSPRSGDLSVYWYQQSLDQGLQFLIQYYNGEERAKGNILERFSAQQFPDLHSELNLSSLELGDSALYFCASSVGQKDRSSGNTIYFGEGSWLTVV.